Sequencing of this TCR beta chain was carried out in a study of radiation and T cells in renal cell carcinoma. Repertoires were generated with immunoSEQ multiplex PCR, while TCRdb's copy carries only in-frame clones and drops some. Of approximately 40,000 clones in the sample, roughly 80% were seen once. Study-wide results and caveats: From baseline, blood top tumor clonotypes peaked at 2 weeks post-radiation.

Time point in this sample: blood 4 weeks post-SBRT, at nephrectomy. The treatment here: 15 Gy SBRT to primary tumor, nephrectomy 4 weeks later. As for this clone: Its matching antigen is unknown.

The specimen was blood, collected from a patient whose treatment included radiotherapy and nephrectomy. The clonotype comes from a woman in her 70s with renal cell carcinoma.

Written as DNA, the CDR3 is TGCGCCAGCAGTCCCGGGACGCGAGCCCACATTCAGTACTTC. It is translated as CASSPGTRAHIQYF. This chain joins TRBV10-1 and TRBJ2-4; D could derive from TRBD1 or TRBD2 (5 bases each). The ends were cut back, 5 bases at V and 8 bases at J, with 16 bases in the middle. The germline CDR1 and CDR2 sequences are WNHNN and SYGVQD (reference sequence). The CDR3 is made up of 14 amino acids.